These 28 T cell receptor beta chains came from one sample sequenced in a study of siplizumab effects on memory and regulatory T cells. No antigen has been identified for these receptors. TCRdb keeps only in-frame clones here, not all; method: immunoSEQ multiplex PCR. The sample lists about 10,000 clones; more than 35% were seen once. The mixed lymphocyte reaction cells were grown together in coculture at 37°C for approximately six days. The source material was CFSE-low (dividing) CD8+ T cells sorted from an allogeneic mixed lymphocyte reaction. The origin of the receptors is a human donor in good health; the cells came from an allogeneic mixed lymphocyte reaction.

This sequence joins TRBV11-3 and TRBJ1-1, with no clear D. The V end was cut by 5 bases, the J end by 1 base, with 8 bases between. CDR3 length equals 13 residues. Germline V gene lookup returns CDR1 SGHNT and CDR2 YENEEA. The CDR3 coding sequence is TGTGCCAGCAGCCGACATCCGAACACTGAAGCTTTCTTT. It is translated as CASSRHPNTEAFF.

The chain employs TRBV12-5 and TRBJ1-4; no firm D call. The CDR3 loop spans 13 amino acids. Per germline, CDR1 LGHNT and CDR2 FRNRAP. Between the trimmed V and J ends, which lost 7 bases and 4 bases, there was a span of 10 bases. The CDR3 loop reads CASALTNNEKLFF. The CDR3, as DNA: TGTGCTAGTGCATTAACTAATAATGAAAAACTGTTTTTT.

This chain joins TRBV29-1 and TRBJ2-2; no firm D call. The CDR3 runs 12 residues. CDR1 and CDR2 from the germline V gene are SQVTM and ANQGSEA. Trimming took off 5 bases at V and 1 base at J, with 5 bases between the two ends. In DNA, the CDR3 is TGCAGCGTTTCTGGGAACACCGGGGAGCTGTTTTTT. Translating it yields CSVSGNTGELFF.

This rearrangement joins TRBV19 to TRBJ1-1; 7 bases fit TRBD1. Germline V gives CDR1 LNHDA, CDR2 SQIVND (reference sequence). The J segment lost 1 base and the V segment lost 7 bases, leaving 6 bases of the junction unmatched. The CDR3 consists of 14 residues. The CDR3: CASTWTGPNTEAFF. CDR3 nucleotide sequence: TGTGCCAGTACTTGGACAGGTCCGAACACTGAAGCTTTCTTT.

The chain has TRBV4-1 and TRBJ2-7; 9 nucleotides match TRBD1. The CDR3 spans 14 residues. The germline CDR1 and CDR2 sequences are MGHRA and YSYEKL. The V gene end was trimmed by 8 bases and the J gene end by 7 bases; junction bases not matched to a gene: 12. CDR3 in amino acids: CASGFPGQGYEQYF. The DNA of the CDR3 is TGCGCCAGCGGGTTTCCGGGACAGGGTTATGAGCAGTACTTC.

This clone was counted only a few times. V gene TRBV6-5 combines with J gene TRBJ2-1; D is unresolved. The V end lost 6 bases, the J end lost 4 bases, and 10 bases lay between the germline ends. Germline CDR1 reads MNHEY; CDR2 reads SVGAGI. The CDR3 has 13 residues. The DNA for the CDR3 is TGTGCCAGCAGCCTTCAGAGTTACAATGAGCAGTTCTTC. Translation gives CASSLQSYNEQFF.

Relative to its sample, this clone is large. The gene calls are TRBV13 and TRBJ1-2; tentative D call: TRBD1 (6 bases). Trimming shortened V by 0 bases and J by 2 bases, and 7 bases separated the two germline ends. Per the germline V gene, CDR1 is PRHDT and CDR2 is FYEKMQ (reference sequence). The CDR3 spans 14 residues. CDR3 sequence: CASSLGTGNYGYTF. CDR3 DNA: TGTGCCAGCAGCTTAGGCACAGGGAACTATGGCTACACCTTC.

This clone came up once. A much larger clone sits a single nucleotide away, making a read error possible. The rearrangement links TRBV15 to TRBJ2-2, with TRBD1 identical over 7 bases. The V segment lost 1 base and the J segment 4 bases; nucleotides outside the gene matches: 15. The CDR3 contains 19 residues. Germline assignment: CDR1 LNHNV and CDR2 YYDKDF (reference sequence). The CDR3 sequence: CATSRVRIPGTASTGELFF. The CDR3 DNA sequence: TGTGCCACCAGCAGAGTGCGGATTCCCGGGACAGCGAGCACCGGGGAGCTGTTTTTT.

The V and J genes are TRBV2 and TRBJ1-6; D gene unclear. Per the germline V gene, CDR1 is SNHLY and CDR2 is FYNNEI. This CDR3 has 13 residues. V gave up 7 bases and J gave up 3 bases, with 7 bases separating them. CDR3 sequence reads: CASMEGYNSPLHF. The CDR3 nucleotides are TGTGCCAGCATGGAGGGCTATAATTCACCCCTCCACTTT.

The rearrangement uses TRBV27 and TRBJ2-7; TRBD1 matches at 9 bases. V shed 5 bases, J shed 2 bases, and the junction held 7 bases outside the gene matches. Germline loops: CDR1 MNHEY, CDR2 SMNVEV (reference sequence). There are 15 residues in the CDR3. CDR3 in DNA: TGTGCCAGCAGTGTGGGGACAGGGAACACCTACGAGCAGTACTTC. It codes for CASSVGTGNTYEQYF.

This clone is deemed medium-sized. CDR3 region: CASSLGQGALEAFF. CDR3 bases: TGTGCCAGCAGCTTGGGACAGGGGGCTTTGGAAGCTTTCTTT. The J gene is TRBJ1-1, the V gene TRBV5-4, with 10 bases lining up with TRBD1. The trim removed 0 bases at V and 8 bases at J, leaving 4 bases unmatched. Germline V gene sequence: CDR1 SGHNT, CDR2 YYREEE (reference sequence). The CDR3 is made up of 14 amino acids.

This clone occurred a few times. The chain uses TRBV4-1 and TRBJ1-1, with a weak D call TRBD1 (5 bases). Trimming cost V 0 bases and J 7 bases, with 15 bases left between them. CDR3 length: 15 amino acids. Germline V gives CDR1 MGHRA, CDR2 YSYEKL. CDR3 amino acids: CASSQDSGGGSEAFF. CDR3 bases: TGCGCCAGCAGCCAAGATAGCGGGGGGGGAAGTGAAGCTTTCTTT.

The chain combines TRBV14 with TRBJ2-1; 10 nucleotides match TRBD2. Trimming removed 3 bases from V and 4 bases from J; junction bases left unmatched: 6. The CDR3 runs 16 residues. Germline CDR1 SGHDN, CDR2 FVKESK. The CDR3 nucleotides are TGTGCCAGCAGCCACCTAGCGGGGGCCCTGTACAATGAGCAGTTCTTC. As protein: CASSHLAGALYNEQFF.

The CDR3 DNA reads as TGTGCCAGCAGCCTGCAGTACCGGGACGAAGAGACCCAGTACTTC. Residues: CASSLQYRDEETQYF. The rearrangement uses TRBV27 and TRBJ2-5; D could derive from TRBD1 or TRBD2 (5 bases each). Germline assignment: CDR1 MNHEY and CDR2 SMNVEV (reference sequence). The CDR3 totals 15 residues. V was cut by 6 bases and J by 3 bases, with 17 bases left in between.

The rearrangement joins TRBV6-6 to TRBJ2-1, with no clear D. Trimming removed 6 bases at V and 8 bases at J, with 11 bases between. In germline, CDR1 is MNHNY, CDR2 SVGAGI (reference sequence). The CDR3 is 12 amino acids. In DNA form, the CDR3 reads TGTGCCAGCAGGGGCTCCCCCGATGAGCAGTTCTTC. It specifies CASRGSPDEQFF.

This clone was seen a few times. The chain uses TRBV5-4 and TRBJ1-1; the D is unclear. Germline V gives CDR1 SGHNT, CDR2 YYREEE (reference sequence). The CDR3 runs 13 residues. Trimming left V 0 bases short and J 1 base short, with 4 bases between. The CDR3 region is CASSLARNTEAFF. CDR3 DNA: TGTGCCAGCAGCTTGGCTCGGAACACTGAAGCTTTCTTT.

Comment on this clone: This may arise from a read error, as a much more abundant clone is one base away. The rearrangement uses TRBV7-9 and TRBJ2-5; 7 bases are shared with TRBD1. J lost 1 base, V lost 1 base, and 9 bases had no gene match. The CDR3 contains 17 residues. The V gene's germline CDR1 is SEHNR and CDR2 FQNEAQ (reference sequence). CDR3 protein: CASSLGGSRGTQETQYF. DNA for the CDR3: TGTGCCAGCAGCTTAGGGGGTAGCAGGGGGACCCAAGAGACCCAGTACTTC.

V gene TRBV6-6 combines with J gene TRBJ2-7, with D uncertain. V lost 0 bases, J lost 3 bases, and 15 bases lay in between. The CDR3 runs to 16 residues. Looked up from germline, CDR1 is MNHNY and CDR2 is SVGAGI (reference sequence). The CDR3, as DNA: TGTGCCAGCAGTTACTCGAGCCGGCTGGGAAACTACGAGCAGTACTTC. It specifies CASSYSSRLGNYEQYF.

The table lists this clone with a few counts. This rearrangement joins TRBV4-1 to TRBJ2-7; D is unresolved. CDR1 is MGHRA and CDR2 is YSYEKL in the germline V gene. The V gene lost 0 bases and the J gene lost 4 bases, with 13 bases spanning the gap. The CDR3 consists of 15 residues. As DNA, the CDR3 is TGCGCCAGCAGCCAAGATCGAAACAGTCTATACGAGCAGTACTTC. The encoded protein is CASSQDRNSLYEQYF.

J is TRBJ2-3 and V is TRBV27; possible D gene TRBD1, 6 bases. CDR1 is MNHEY and CDR2 is SMNVEV in the germline V gene (reference sequence). CDR3 length: 14 residues. The V end lost 5 bases, the J end lost 2 bases, and 11 bases lay between the germline ends. The CDR3 loop reads CASSPGHYTDTQYF. CDR3 sequence (DNA): TGTGCCAGCAGTCCGGGACACTACACAGATACGCAGTATTTT.

For this clone: A single base separates this from a much larger clone, so it may be a read error. The chain uses TRBV13 and TRBJ2-5; perhaps TRBD2 as D (6 bases). The CDR3 length is 14 residues. Germline-derived CDR1 and CDR2 are PRHDT and FYEKMQ (reference sequence). CDR3 sequence: CASSSRLDRETQHF. The CDR3 bases are TGTGCCAGCAGTTCCCGACTAGACCGGGAGACCCAGCACTTC.

The V gene is TRBV5-6, the J gene TRBJ1-5, with D uncertain. CDR3 size: 12 residues. Germline V lookup: CDR1 SGHDT, CDR2 YYEEEE. The V and J ends lost 0 bases and 9 bases respectively, with 7 bases between them. The CDR3 DNA follows: TGTGCCAGCAGCTTGGCCCTACGGCCCCAGCATTTT. It yields the protein CASSLALRPQHF. Together with reference TRBV5-6 and TRBJ1-5, the CDR3 gives the full variable domain: DAGVTQSPTHLIKTRGQQVTLRCSPKSGHDTVSWYQQALGQGPQFIFQYYEEEERQRGNFPDRFSGHQFPNYSSELNVNALLLGDSALYLCASSLALRPQHFGDGTRLSIL.

V gene TRBV6-5 combines with J gene TRBJ1-5; D is ambiguous. The CDR3 covers 14 residues. The germline CDR1 and CDR2 sequences are MNHEY and SVGAGI. V was clipped by 5 bases and J by 0 bases, with 8 bases between them. Written as DNA, the CDR3 is TGTGCCAGCAGTCCCGGCTTTAGCAATCAGCCCCAGCATTTT. It specifies CASSPGFSNQPQHF.

In this sample, this clone turned up a few times. This sequence joins TRBV6-7 and TRBJ1-5; a possible D gene is TRBD1 (6 bases). TRBV6-7 is assigned to the ORF class and has an uncertain function. V shed 2 bases and J shed 3 bases, with 17 bases lying between them. This CDR3 spans 17 amino acids. This CDR3 is CASSYPDHGQPNQPQHF. Here the CDR3 DNA reads TGTGCCAGCAGTTACCCAGACCATGGACAGCCCAATCAGCCCCAGCATTTT.

By share, this clone ranks as medium-sized. This chain joins TRBV7-3 and TRBJ1-1; 7 bases match TRBD1. The CDR3 sequence is 14 residues long. The junction had 6 bases not matched to a gene; V was cut back by 5 bases and J by 3 bases. Germline V lookup: CDR1 SGHTA, CDR2 FQGTGA. CDR3 loop: CASSRFDRDTEAFF. The CDR3 DNA is TGTGCCAGCAGCCGGTTCGACAGGGACACTGAAGCTTTCTTT.

The V call is TRBV6-6, the J call TRBJ1-1; TRBD1 might be the D (6 bases). V shed 3 bases and J shed 5 bases, with 13 bases lying between them. This CDR3 contains 14 residues. The germline CDR1 and CDR2 sequences are MNHNY and SVGAGI (reference sequence). CDR3 sequence (DNA): TGTGCCAGCAGTTATGGAGGGGGTATGACTGAAGCTTTCTTT. Its protein is CASSYGGGMTEAFF.

Sample share makes this clone medium-sized. The chain couples TRBV21-1 to TRBJ1-1; TRBD1 is taken as the D call from the table, unchecked against the DNA. TRBV21-1 is termed a pseudogene. This CDR3 is built from 15 residues. CDR3: CASSSPGTGYTEAFF. DNA of the CDR3: TGTGCCAGCAGCAGCCCCGGGACAGGGTACACTGAAGCTTTCTTT.

This clone is termed medium-sized. At one end the junction does not follow the germline gene, possibly because of a read error. This chain joins TRBV4-1 and TRBJ2-5; D is ambiguous. This CDR3 has 13 amino acids. CDR1 is MGHRA and CDR2 is YSYEKL in the germline V gene. CDR3: CASSEDFQETQYF. The CDR3 DNA reads as TGCGCCAGCAGCGAAGACTTCCAAGAGACCCAGTACTTC.